These 11 T cell receptor beta chains came from one sample sequenced in a study of neurological immune-mediated disorders. TCRdb redid the calling of the 5' RACE reads with MiXCR, one entry per CDR3 protein. The data hold roughly 52,000 distinct CDR3 sequences, with more than 3.5% observed a single time. Sequencing was done on a sample of PBMCs. The receptors come from a man aged 55 to 70 with multiple sclerosis.

This clonotype was counted a few times. The genes are TRBV5-1 and TRBJ2-1, with a tentative D call TRBD2 (5 bases). This CDR3 has 14 residues. The V and J ends lost 0 bases and 4 bases respectively, with 8 bases between them. CDR1 and CDR2 from the germline V gene are SGHRS and YFSETQ. CDR3 DNA: TGCGCCAGCAGCTTGGCAGCGGAATACAATGAGCAGTTCTTC. Translating it yields CASSLAAEYNEQFF.

The sample holds many counts of this clonotype. The V and J genes are TRBV20-1 and TRBJ2-7; D is undetermined. Trimming removed 4 bases at V and 1 base at J, with 14 bases between. The CDR3 contains 14 residues. CDR1 and CDR2 from the germline V gene are DFQATT and SNEGSKA (reference sequence). CDR3 in DNA: TGCAGTGCTATCCGTTCCGGCGCATCCTACGAGCAGTACTTC. Its translation is CSAIRSGASYEQYF.

This clonotype has ten or more counts. The chain couples TRBV5-1 to TRBJ2-1, with 9 bases that match TRBD2. V trimming: 1 base; J trimming: 8 bases; junction bases outside the gene matches: 16. There are 18 residues in the CDR3. Germline CDR1 is SGHRS and CDR2 is YFSETQ. CDR3 sequence (DNA): TGCGCCAGCAGCTTGCGCTCGACTAGCGGACGACATGCAGATGAGCAGTTCTTC. Translating gives CASSLRSTSGRHADEQFF.

This clonotype has ten or more counts. The rearrangement uses TRBV5-1 and TRBJ2-3; D gene uncertain. Trimming removed 0 bases at V and 2 bases at J, with 7 bases between. The CDR3 length is 14 residues. In germline, CDR1 is SGHRS, CDR2 YFSETQ. The CDR3 is CASSLGVTTDTQYF. CDR3 nucleotides: TGCGCCAGCAGCTTGGGTGTAACCACAGATACGCAGTATTTT.

This clonotype came up many times. The rearrangement joins TRBV30 to TRBJ1-5, with no clear D. Trimming removed 2 bases from V and 5 bases from J, with 10 bases in between. The V gene's germline CDR1 is GTSNPN and CDR2 SVGIG (reference sequence). CDR3 length: 13 amino acids. The CDR3 here is CAWSNGVDQPQHF. CDR3 nucleotide sequence: TGTGCCTGGAGTAACGGGGTAGATCAGCCCCAGCATTTT.

This clonotype was observed at least ten times. This chain links TRBV20-1 with TRBJ2-7; no clear D. The CDR3 runs to 13 residues. The germline V gene encodes CDR1 DFQATT and CDR2 SNEGSKA (reference sequence). V shed 3 bases and J shed 6 bases, with 15 bases lying between them. CDR3 sequence reads: CSASSLDRPEQYF. DNA of the CDR3: TGCAGTGCTAGCAGTTTAGATCGGCCCGAGCAGTACTTC.

This clonotype was seen many times. V is TRBV20-1 and J is TRBJ2-7; no definite D call. Germline CDR1 and CDR2: DFQATT and SNEGSKA (reference sequence). The V and J ends lost 3 bases and 3 bases respectively, with 9 bases between them. CDR3 length: 12 amino acids. CDR3 DNA: TGCAGTGCTAGGGATTCAAACTACGAGCAGTACTTC. Its translation is CSARDSNYEQYF.

This clonotype was observed at least ten times. The chain is built from TRBV15 and TRBJ2-2, with D tentatively TRBD1 (6 bases). The ends were cut back, 0 bases at V and 0 bases at J, with 11 bases in the middle. This CDR3 has 17 amino acids. Germline loops: CDR1 LNHNV, CDR2 YYDKDF (reference sequence). The CDR3 sequence is CATSRDPRTANTGELFF. CDR3 sequence (DNA): TGTGCCACCAGCAGAGACCCAAGGACAGCGAACACCGGGGAGCTGTTTTTT.

This clonotype appeared many times. The chain carries TRBV7-2 and TRBJ2-1; 7 nucleotides line up with TRBD1. Germline V gives CDR1 SGHTA, CDR2 FQGNSA. The CDR3 covers 14 residues. Unmatched junction bases numbered 8, after V lost 5 bases and J lost 7 bases. The CDR3 spells CASSIDRDRNEQFF. The CDR3 DNA reads TGTGCCAGCAGCATCGACAGGGATAGGAATGAGCAGTTCTTC.

The table lists this clonotype with many counts. The chain joins TRBV5-1 to TRBJ1-3; 9 bases are a match to TRBD1. The ends lost 4 bases at V and 2 bases at J; junction bases unmatched: 4. Germline V gene data show CDR1 as SGHRS and CDR2 as YFSETQ. The CDR3 is 15 residues long. The CDR3 bases are TGCGCCAGCAGCCTAAGGACAGGGGCTGGAAACACCATATATTTT. This sequence encodes CASSLRTGAGNTIYF.

The chain joins TRBV29-1 to TRBJ1-2; tentatively, D is TRBD1 (6 bases). Germline values: CDR1 SQVTM, CDR2 ANQGSEA. CDR3 length: 11 residues. With 2 bases removed from V and 13 bases from J, the gap between germline ends came to 14 bases. In DNA form, the CDR3 reads TGCAGCGTTGAAATTCGGACAGCTTTCACCTTC. Its protein is CSVEIRTAFTF.